One sample yielded the 27 T cell receptor beta chains listed below, sequenced in a study of T-cell reconstitution after alpha-beta-depleted transplantation in children. A TCRbeta library incorporating unique molecular identifiers was prepared. MiXCR was run by TCRdb on the PCR reads, yielding one entry per CDR3 protein. The table has a few hundred thousand distinct CDR3 sequences, over 25% seen once. The sequencing here drew on PBMCs, taken before TCRalphabeta/CD19-depleted stem cell transplant. The receptors stem from a boy under two years old with Wiskott-Aldrich syndrome, due to receive a stem cell transplant.

This clonotype was found a few times. The chain is built from TRBV2 and TRBJ1-1; no reliable D call. Germline V gene sequence: CDR1 SNHLY, CDR2 FYNNEI. CDR3 length: 15 amino acids. V was cut by 4 bases and J by 6 bases, with 18 bases left in between. The CDR3 reads CASSGLLQRTAEAFF. CDR3 DNA: TGTGCCAGCAGTGGTCTTCTTCAGAGGACGGCTGAAGCTTTCTTT. The complete variable domain, with remaining parts taken from reference TRBV2 and TRBJ1-1, reads EPEVTQTPSHQVTQMGQEVILRCVPISNHLYFYWYRQILGQKVEFLVSFYNNEISEKSEIFDDQFSVERPDGSNFTLKIRSTKLEDSAMYFCASSGLLQRTAEAFFGQGTRLTVV.

CDR3 protein: CASTNAVEQFF. The CDR3 DNA is TGTGCCAGCACCAACGCGGTTGAGCAGTTCTTC. V and J are TRBV6-6 and TRBJ2-1; D call uncertain. The CDR3 has 11 amino acids. The germline V gene has CDR1 MNHNY and CDR2 SVGAGI (reference sequence). V was shortened by 7 bases and J by 9 bases, with 10 bases between the two germline ends.

This clonotype was seen only a few times. The chain is built from TRBV5-6 and TRBJ2-2, with TRBD1 matching 8 bases. The V gene end was trimmed by 4 bases and the J gene end by 3 bases; junction bases not matched to a gene: 11. Germline V lookup: CDR1 SGHDT, CDR2 YYEEEE. The CDR3 loop spans 17 amino acids. Written as DNA, the CDR3 is TGTGCCAGCAGCAGGCCGTCCGGCAGGGGGCACACCGGGGAGCTGTTTTTT. It specifies CASSRPSGRGHTGELFF.

The table lists this clonotype with a few counts. The chain employs TRBV10-3 and TRBJ2-1, with 10 nucleotides matching TRBD2. Germline CDR1 ENHRY, CDR2 SYGVKD. CDR3 size: 14 residues. J gave up 5 bases and V 10 bases, and 8 bases lay outside the gene matches. The DNA of the CDR3 is TGTGCCACGAAAGGACTAGCGGAAGACAATGAGCAGTTCTTC. Translated, it gives CATKGLAEDNEQFF.

V and J are TRBV30 and TRBJ2-3, with D possibly being TRBD2 (6 bases). In germline, CDR1 is GTSNPN, CDR2 SVGIG (reference sequence). CDR3 length: 13 residues. The ends were cut back, 2 bases at V and 3 bases at J, with 9 bases in the middle. The CDR3: CAWSLRGTDTQYF. In DNA form, the CDR3 reads TGTGCCTGGAGTCTACGGGGGACAGATACGCAGTATTTT.

This clonotype was observed a few times. The chain is built from TRBV5-1 and TRBJ2-7; 13 bases are shared with TRBD2. V dropped 4 bases and J dropped 7; count of bases not matched to a gene: 14. This CDR3 is 17 amino acids long. The germline CDR1 and CDR2 sequences are SGHRS and YFSETQ. The CDR3 sequence is CASSPDSGLAGVGEQYF. The CDR3 bases are TGCGCCAGCAGCCCGGACAGCGGACTAGCGGGAGTTGGTGAGCAGTACTTC.

V and J are TRBV29-1 and TRBJ1-2; D may be TRBD1 (5 bases). Per germline, CDR1 SQVTM and CDR2 ANQGSEA. V shed 5 bases and J shed 3 bases, with 16 bases lying between them. The CDR3 consists of 14 residues. The CDR3 here is CSVSPHTGDYGYTF. Here the CDR3 DNA reads TGCAGCGTTTCCCCTCATACAGGCGACTATGGCTACACCTTC.

This clonotype turned up a few times. This sequence joins TRBV7-8 and TRBJ1-2; TRBD1 is a possible D gene (6 bases). This CDR3 region has 16 residues. Germline values: CDR1 SGHVS, CDR2 FQNEAQ. Trimming stripped 5 bases from V and 6 bases from J, with 22 bases between. The CDR3 loop reads CASSPVGFGGGDGYTF. In DNA form, the CDR3 reads TGTGCCAGCAGCCCCGTCGGGTTTGGGGGCGGGGATGGCTACACCTTC.

This rearrangement joins TRBV20-1 to TRBJ2-7; either TRBD1 or TRBD2 may fit D (5 bases each). The length of the CDR3 is 11 residues. Germline loops: CDR1 DFQATT, CDR2 SNEGSKA (reference sequence). Trimming cost V 3 bases and J 5 bases, with 8 bases left between them. The chain's CDR3 is CSASRGDEQYF. The CDR3 DNA sequence: TGCAGTGCTAGTAGAGGGGACGAGCAGTACTTC.

This clonotype was observed a few times. V usage is TRBV11-2 and J usage is TRBJ2-2, with D unclear. Germline V gene data show CDR1 as SGHAT and CDR2 as FQNNGV. The V end lost 4 bases, the J end lost 7 bases, and 10 bases lay between the germline ends. This CDR3 region has 13 residues. CDR3 DNA sequence: TGTGCCAGCAGCTCCCCTATGGTCGGGGAGCTGTTTTTT. This translates into CASSSPMVGELFF.

This clonotype was counted between two and nine times. This chain links TRBV20-1 with TRBJ2-3, with TRBD1 identical over 8 bases. Trimming took 3 bases from V and 4 from J; bases not matched to a gene: 3. Germline V gene sequence: CDR1 DFQATT, CDR2 SNEGSKA (reference sequence). This CDR3 comprises 13 residues. CDR3 nucleotide sequence: TGCAGTGCTAGGACAGGGGTTCCAGATACGCAGTATTTT. Amino acid sequence: CSARTGVPDTQYF.

The genes are TRBV7-9 and TRBJ2-7; 8 nucleotides align to TRBD1. The CDR3 runs to 14 residues. The V gene's germline CDR1 is SEHNR and CDR2 FQNEAQ (reference sequence). With V trimmed by 5 bases and J by 4 bases, 7 bases remained unmatched. This chain's CDR3 is CASSLTGAGYEQYF. CDR3 nucleotides: TGTGCCAGCAGCCTGACAGGGGCTGGATACGAGCAGTACTTC.

This clonotype was counted a few times. J is TRBJ2-7 and V is TRBV12-3 or TRBV12-4, with unresolved D. This CDR3 comprises 11 residues. The V end lost 2 bases, the J end lost 5 bases, and 4 bases lay between the germline ends. CDR3 loop: CASSLLNEQYF. As DNA, the CDR3 is TGTGCCAGCAGTTTACTTAACGAGCAGTACTTC.

The rearrangement uses TRBV18 and TRBJ1-1, with TRBD1 as a possible D gene (6 bases). The CDR3 is 15 amino acids. The germline V gene encodes CDR1 KGHSH and CDR2 LQKENI. The ends were cut back, 3 bases at V and 0 bases at J, with 11 bases in the middle. Here the CDR3 DNA reads TGTGCCAGCTCACCTGGGGGCAGGTTGAACACTGAAGCTTTCTTT. Protein product: CASSPGGRLNTEAFF. Drawing the rest from reference TRBV18 and TRBJ1-1, the complete variable domain is NAGVMQNPRHLVRRRGQEARLRCSPMKGHSHVYWYRQLPEEGLKFMVYLQKENIIDESGMPKERFSAEFPKEGPSILRIQQVVRGDSAAYFCASSPGGRLNTEAFFGQGTRLTVV.

The table lists this clonotype with a few counts. V is TRBV10-2 and J is TRBJ2-7; possible D gene TRBD1, 6 bases. The germline V gene has CDR1 WSHSY and CDR2 SAAADI. V was pared by 6 bases and J by 0 bases, with 12 bases between. This CDR3 is built from 14 residues. For the CDR3, the DNA is TGCGCCAGCAGACGGGACACTCACTCCTACGAGCAGTACTTC. It translates to CASRRDTHSYEQYF.

The sample holds a few counts of this clonotype. The chain has TRBV5-1 and TRBJ2-1; TRBD2 is a possible D gene (6 bases). The CDR3 totals 15 residues. The germline gives CDR1 SGHRS, CDR2 YFSETQ. The V end lost 3 bases, the J end lost 4 bases, and 14 bases lay between the germline ends. As DNA, the CDR3 is TGCGCCAGCAGCTCCCTAGAGCTAGCGTACAATGAGCAGTTCTTC. It encodes CASSSLELAYNEQFF. The variable domain in full, completed from reference TRBV5-1 and TRBJ2-1, reads KAGVTQTPRYLIKTRGQQVTLSCSPISGHRSVSWYQQTPGQGLQFLFEYFSETQRNKGNFPGRFSGRQFSNSRSEMNVSTLELGDSALYLCASSSLELAYNEQFFGPGTRLTVL.

In its sample, this clonotype was seen many times. The chain uses TRBV5-1 and TRBJ2-3; D unresolved. Trimming took off 0 bases at V and 5 bases at J, with 4 bases between the two ends. This CDR3 contains 12 residues. The germline V gene has CDR1 SGHRS and CDR2 YFSETQ. This chain's CDR3 is CASSLAGDTQYF. DNA for the CDR3: TGCGCCAGCAGCTTGGCCGGAGATACGCAGTATTTT.

This clonotype was seen only a few times. The J gene is TRBJ2-7, the V gene TRBV20-1, with TRBD2 identical over 10 bases. V lost 4 bases and J lost 0; bases outside the gene matches: 9. The CDR3 has 16 amino acids. Looked up from germline, CDR1 is DFQATT and CDR2 is SNEGSKA (reference sequence). CDR3 in DNA: TGCAGTGCTAAAGGTTCCCGGACTAGCGGCTCCTACGAGCAGTACTTC. It encodes CSAKGSRTSGSYEQYF.

This clonotype was picked up a small number of times. V usage is TRBV11-2 and J usage is TRBJ2-1; D may match TRBD1 or TRBD2 (7 bases each). CDR1 is SGHAT, CDR2 FQNNGV, per germline. Trimming stripped 0 bases from V and 7 bases from J, with 16 bases between. This CDR3 has 16 amino acids. The CDR3 nucleotides read TGTGCCAGCAGCTTAGAAAAGGCCAGGGGGGGGAATGAGCAGTTCTTC. It translates to CASSLEKARGGNEQFF.

The rearrangement joins TRBV15 to TRBJ2-4; 9 bases line up with TRBD1. The CDR3 has 15 residues. After removal of 3 bases from V and 7 bases from J, the junction contained 7 bases not matched to a gene. Germline assignment: CDR1 LNHNV and CDR2 YYDKDF (reference sequence). The CDR3 spells CATSSPQGARNIQYF. CDR3 coding DNA: TGTGCCACCAGCAGTCCACAGGGGGCCAGGAACATTCAGTACTTC.

In this sample, this clonotype turned up a few times. The V gene is TRBV20-1, the J gene TRBJ1-2; D is undetermined. This CDR3 has 16 amino acids. The V gene lost 2 bases and the J gene lost 0 bases, with 16 bases spanning the gap. Germline assignment: CDR1 DFQATT and CDR2 SNEGSKA (reference sequence). The CDR3 sequence: CSARKGRWRSNYGYTF. The DNA of the CDR3 is TGCAGTGCTAGAAAAGGTCGGTGGAGGTCTAACTATGGCTACACCTTC.

This clonotype was seen a handful of times. This chain joins TRBV20-1 and TRBJ2-5, with 9 bases fitting TRBD2. The CDR3 spans 16 residues. Germline-derived CDR1 and CDR2 are DFQATT and SNEGSKA (reference sequence). J lost 2 bases, V lost 3 bases, and 10 bases had no gene match. The CDR3 here is CSASIPLAGPQETQYF. Written as DNA, the CDR3 is TGCAGTGCTAGCATCCCGCTAGCGGGACCTCAAGAGACCCAGTACTTC.

This clonotype was detected only a few times. The J gene is TRBJ2-1, the V gene TRBV5-1; no clear D gene. The CDR3 has 11 amino acids. Deletions cut 2 bases from V and 9 bases from J, with 6 bases between. Per germline, CDR1 SGHRS and CDR2 YFSETQ. The CDR3 DNA reads TGCGCCAGCAGCTTTGGTCCTGAGCAGTTCTTC. It translates to CASSFGPEQFF.

The rearrangement joins TRBV5-1 to TRBJ1-5; D is possibly TRBD1 (5 bases). The CDR3 totals 14 residues. The germline V gene encodes CDR1 SGHRS and CDR2 YFSETQ. Trimming took off 4 bases at V and 3 bases at J, with 11 bases between the two ends. CDR3 in DNA: TGCGCCAGCAGCCTGGGGGAACCCAATCAGCCCCAGCATTTT. It specifies CASSLGEPNQPQHF.

This sequence joins TRBV5-8 and TRBJ1-6; D is ambiguous. This CDR3 is built from 15 residues. V gave up 4 bases and J gave up 5 bases, with 13 bases separating them. The germline V gene has CDR1 SGHTS and CDR2 YDEGEE. In DNA, the CDR3 is TGTGCCAGCAGCCTTTTGACGGCCGATAATTCACCCCTCCACTTT. Protein: CASSLLTADNSPLHF.

The rearrangement uses TRBV5-1 and TRBJ1-2, with D hard to call. Trimming shortened V by 0 bases and J by 4 bases, and 19 bases separated the two germline ends. CDR1 SGHRS and CDR2 YFSETQ come from the germline V gene. The CDR3 runs 17 residues. DNA of the CDR3: TGCGCCAGCAGCTTGGCCCGGACGGAGTTGGGAGGCTATGGCTACACCTTC. As protein: CASSLARTELGGYGYTF. Full variable domain (remainder filled in from reference TRBV5-1 and TRBJ1-2): KAGVTQTPRYLIKTRGQQVTLSCSPISGHRSVSWYQQTPGQGLQFLFEYFSETQRNKGNFPGRFSGRQFSNSRSEMNVSTLELGDSALYLCASSLARTELGGYGYTFGSGTRLTVV.

The V and J genes are TRBV6-5 and TRBJ1-6; 8 bases align to TRBD1. Germline V CDR1 and CDR2: MNHEY, SVGAGI. With 1 base clipped from V and 9 bases from J, the junction kept 5 bases outside the gene matches. The CDR3 extends over 15 amino acids. Here the CDR3 reads CASSYWGRGPSPLHF. The CDR3 DNA is TGTGCCAGCAGTTACTGGGGCAGGGGGCCTTCACCCCTCCACTTT.